Below are 5 T cell receptor beta chains sequenced from a single sample in a study of cytomegalovirus exposure and HLA in healthy donors. A multiplex PCR was run with 60 Vbeta primers and 13 Jbeta primers. Sequenced by immunoSEQ multiplex PCR; TCRdb stores in-frame clones only, minus some. The table shows hundreds of thousands of clones, with more than 60% occurring only once. Sequencing was performed on PBMCs. Every receptor here comes from a woman aged 55-69 years in good health and CMV-seropositive.

The chain couples TRBV2 to TRBJ1-1; tentative D call: TRBD1 (6 bases). Germline loops: CDR1 SNHLY, CDR2 FYNNEI. V was clipped by 7 bases and J by 1 base, with 13 bases between them. The CDR3 spans 14 residues. CDR3 in amino acids: CASKGQMGNTEAFF. For the CDR3, the DNA is TGTGCCAGCAAGGGACAAATGGGGAACACTGAAGCTTTCTTT.

Concerning this clone itself: Additional DNA sequences in this sample encode the identical CDR3. The rearrangement joins TRBV5-1 to TRBJ1-1; D is unclear. Trimming took 1 base from V and 1 from J, leaving 8 bases between them. CDR1 and CDR2 from the germline V gene are SGHRS and YFSETQ. The CDR3 is 14 amino acids. The CDR3 DNA reads TGCGCCAGCAGCTTGTGGGGAGGGAACACTGAAGCTTTCTTT. Translation gives CASSLWGGNTEAFF.

The genes are TRBV6-5 and TRBJ2-3; a weak D match, TRBD2 (6 bases). From germline, CDR1 is MNHEY and CDR2 SVGAGI. The V end was cut by 2 bases, the J end by 5 bases, with 17 bases between. The CDR3 totals 16 residues. CDR3 coding DNA: TGTGCCAGCAGTTACCGGGGGAGCGGGCGGAAAGATACGCAGTATTTT. Protein: CASSYRGSGRKDTQYF.

Worth noting for this clone: This sample includes further DNA sequences coding for the same CDR3. V gene TRBV27 combines with J gene TRBJ2-3; D remains ambiguous. V was shortened by 8 bases and J by 1 base, with 10 bases between the two germline ends. CDR3 length equals 13 residues. Germline V CDR1 and CDR2: MNHEY, SMNVEV (reference sequence). CDR3 in DNA: TGTGCCAGCTCCTTGAGTGGCACAGATACGCAGTATTTT. This encodes CASSLSGTDTQYF.

This chain uses TRBV6-1 with TRBJ2-3, with a possible D match to TRBD1 (6 bases). The germline V gene has CDR1 MNHNS and CDR2 SASEGT. The CDR3 is 15 residues long. Deletions cut 5 bases from V and 1 base from J, with 13 bases between. The CDR3 is CASSRTGQGTDTQYF. CDR3 bases: TGTGCCAGCAGTCGCACAGGGCAAGGCACAGATACGCAGTATTTT.